These 27 T cell receptor beta chains share one sample of origin, sequenced in a study of shared clonotypes between healthy human individuals. Profiled with immunoSEQ multiplex PCR; TCRdb holds only in-frame clones, not every one. The table has some 2 million clones, roughly 94% seen once; the top ten hold more than 0.1%. The sequenced sample consisted of naive CD4+ T cells sorted from blood. Subset: CD45RA+ positively selected. All receptors derive from a man in his late teens or twenties in good health.

This chain connects TRBV27 to TRBJ2-2, with TRBD2 matching 10 bases. CDR1 and CDR2 (germline): MNHEY, SMNVEV (reference sequence). CDR3 size: 18 residues. V lost 2 bases, J lost 6 bases, and 12 bases stayed unmatched. In DNA form, the CDR3 reads TGTGCCAGCAGTTTAAGTTCTTTTGGACTAGCGGTGGCCGGGGAGCTGTTTTTT. Its translation is CASSLSSFGLAVAGELFF.

The chain joins TRBV11-3 to TRBJ1-2; the D is unclear. The CDR3 is 17 residues long. The V gene's germline CDR1 is SGHNT and CDR2 YENEEA. Trimming took off 2 bases at V and 0 bases at J, with 16 bases between the two ends. CDR3 in amino acids: CASSLRAKQPANYGYTF. The CDR3 DNA follows: TGTGCCAGCAGCTTACGGGCTAAACAGCCAGCTAACTATGGCTACACCTTC.

This clone has just one count. This chain links TRBV9 with TRBJ1-1; D gene unclear. The germline CDR1 and CDR2 sequences are SGDLS and YYNGEE. V was trimmed by 4 bases and J by 5 bases, leaving 12 bases between them. CDR3 length: 13 residues. The CDR3 is CASSSYLRTEAFF. The CDR3 nucleotides read TGTGCCAGCAGCTCATATCTGAGGACTGAAGCTTTCTTT.

The chain recombines TRBV27 with TRBJ2-1, with D perhaps given as TRBD1 or TRBD2 (5 bases each). The CDR3 totals 14 residues. The germline V gene encodes CDR1 MNHEY and CDR2 SMNVEV (reference sequence). The ends were cut back, 6 bases at V and 14 bases at J, with 23 bases in the middle. The CDR3 bases are TGTGCCAGCAGGCCAGGGACGGGATCCCAAAGGAAGTTCTTC. Translating it yields CASRPGTGSQRKFF.

DNA for the CDR3: TGCGCCAGCAGCCAAGGACAGGGGGCTTATGGCTACACCTTC. Its protein product is CASSQGQGAYGYTF. The chain is built from TRBV4-3 and TRBJ1-2; TRBD1 matches at 10 bases. Germline V CDR1 and CDR2: LGHNA, YSLEER. The CDR3 length is 14 residues. The V gene end was trimmed by 1 base and the J gene end by 5 bases; junction bases not matched to a gene: 1.

V usage is TRBV6-4 and J usage is TRBJ1-4, with D uncertain. V lost 6 bases and J lost 3, with 11 bases in between. This CDR3 is built from 14 residues. Germline values: CDR1 MRHNA, CDR2 SNTAGT. The CDR3 loop reads CASSPQLANEKLFF. In nucleotides, the CDR3 is TGTGCCAGCAGCCCCCAGTTGGCTAATGAAAAACTGTTTTTT.

This clone was seen a single time. V and J are TRBV28 and TRBJ1-2; D gene ambiguous. V shed 10 bases and J shed 1 base, with 10 bases lying between them. Germline CDR1 and CDR2: MDHEN and SYDVKM. The CDR3 sequence is 12 residues long. The CDR3 loop is CANSGINYGYTF. For the CDR3, the DNA is TGTGCCAACTCGGGAATTAACTATGGCTACACCTTC.

Concerning this clone: The sample holds other DNA sequences that translate to the same CDR3. The chain carries TRBV7-2 and TRBJ2-3; a possible D gene is TRBD2 (7 bases). V lost 1 base to trimming and J lost 4 bases, with 9 bases between them. The CDR3 contains 14 residues. CDR1 and CDR2 from the germline V gene are SGHTA and FQGNSA. For the CDR3, the DNA is TGTGCCAGCAGCTTAGTAGGGGGGGCAGATACGCAGTATTTT. As protein: CASSLVGGADTQYF. The full variable domain, its missing parts supplied by reference TRBV7-2 and TRBJ2-3, is GAGVSQSPSNKVTEKGKDVELRCDPISGHTALYWYRQSLGQGLEFLIYFQGNSAPDKSGLPSDRFSAERTGGSVSTLTIQRTQQEDSAVYLCASSLVGGADTQYFGPGTRLTVL.

In regard to this clone: This may arise from a read error, as a much more abundant clone is one base away. The chain is built from TRBV30 and TRBJ1-4; 7 bases match TRBD1. The CDR3 spans 16 residues. The germline CDR1 and CDR2 sequences are GTSNPN and SVGIG (reference sequence). CDR3 bases: TGTGCCTGGAGTGCGTCCAGACAGGGTCGGGGTGAAAGACTGTTTTTT. It yields the protein CAWSASRQGRGERLFF.

This clone has a single count. J is TRBJ1-1 and V is TRBV7-9, with D tentatively TRBD1 (5 bases). V was shortened by 4 bases and J by 6 bases, with 18 bases between the two germline ends. Per the germline V gene, CDR1 is SEHNR and CDR2 is FQNEAQ (reference sequence). This CDR3 region has 15 residues. CDR3: CASSSRDLGIPEAFF. Written as DNA, the CDR3 is TGTGCCAGCAGCTCCCGGGACCTTGGGATCCCTGAAGCTTTCTTT.

The V and J genes are TRBV7-6 and TRBJ2-5; D unclear. The CDR3 sequence is 13 residues long. Germline assignment: CDR1 SGHVS and CDR2 FNYEAQ. The germline V and J ends were trimmed by 5 bases and 0 bases, with 7 bases remaining between them. CDR3 in amino acids: CASSLIYQETQYF. In nucleotides, the CDR3 is TGTGCCAGCAGCCTAATATACCAAGAGACCCAGTACTTC.

This chain connects TRBV2 to TRBJ2-3, with 11 nucleotides matching TRBD2. The germline gives CDR1 SNHLY, CDR2 FYNNEI. The CDR3 contains 16 residues. V lost 6 bases, J lost 0 bases, and 5 bases stayed unmatched. The CDR3 bases are TGTGCCAGCAGGATCGGGACTAGCGGAAGCACAGATACGCAGTATTTT. Encoded protein: CASRIGTSGSTDTQYF.

The chain links TRBV11-2 to TRBJ2-2; 7 nucleotides match TRBD2. This CDR3 spans 15 amino acids. The germline CDR1 and CDR2 sequences are SGHAT and FQNNGV. V shed 5 bases and J 4 bases; nucleotides not matched to a gene: 7. The CDR3 nucleotides read TGTGCCAGCAGCCGGACTAGGCAGGGCACCGGGGAGCTGTTTTTT. The encoded protein is CASSRTRQGTGELFF.

This chain uses TRBV28 with TRBJ1-4; 7 bases map to TRBD1. V shed 2 bases and J 6 bases; nucleotides not matched to a gene: 3. CDR3 length: 14 amino acids. Germline CDR1 is MDHEN and CDR2 is SYDVKM. As DNA, the CDR3 is TGTGCCAGCAGTTTAGAAGGGGGCTATGAAAAACTGTTTTTT. Translation: CASSLEGGYEKLFF.

This sequence joins TRBV15 and TRBJ1-1; tentatively, D is TRBD1 (6 bases). This CDR3 comprises 17 residues. V lost 3 bases to trimming and J lost 1 base, with 18 bases between them. Germline V gene data show CDR1 as LNHNV and CDR2 as YYDKDF (reference sequence). For the CDR3, the DNA is TGTGCCACCAGCAGCCTAATTGTCAGGACAGAGAACACTGAAGCTTTCTTT. Residues: CATSSLIVRTENTEAFF.

The chain has TRBV5-6 and TRBJ1-1, with 11 bases matching TRBD1. With V trimmed by 2 bases and J by 7 bases, 13 bases remained unmatched. CDR3 size: 17 residues. From germline, CDR1 is SGHDT and CDR2 YYEEEE. The CDR3 DNA reads TGTGCCAGCAGCTTCACTGGGACAGGGGGTACCCAAAGTGAAGCTTTCTTT. Residues: CASSFTGTGGTQSEAFF.

Only one count was recorded for this clone. The gene calls are TRBV12-5 and TRBJ2-5, with D unresolved. Germline V gene sequence: CDR1 LGHNT, CDR2 FRNRAP. This CDR3 is built from 12 residues. Between the trimmed V and J ends, which lost 6 bases and 1 base, there was a span of 6 bases. CDR3 sequence: CASGTVQETQYF. As DNA, the CDR3 is TGTGCTAGTGGGACGGTCCAAGAGACCCAGTACTTC.

This chain uses TRBV14 with TRBJ1-1, with D uncertain. The CDR3 sequence is 15 residues long. The germline CDR1 and CDR2 sequences are SGHDN and FVKESK. Trimming shortened V by 0 bases and J by 0 bases, and 8 bases separated the two germline ends. The CDR3 loop is CASSQDGSVNTEAFF. Written as DNA, the CDR3 is TGTGCCAGCAGCCAAGATGGCAGTGTGAACACTGAAGCTTTCTTT.

This rearrangement joins TRBV15 to TRBJ2-7; 8 nucleotides agree with TRBD1. Trimming at V came to 4 bases and at J to 4 bases, leaving 15 bases not matched to a gene. CDR3 size: 17 residues. Germline values: CDR1 LNHNV, CDR2 YYDKDF (reference sequence). The CDR3 bases are TGTGCCACCAGCACCCCCGGAGGACAGGGAGGTCCATACGAGCAGTACTTC. Translating gives CATSTPGGQGGPYEQYF.

The genes are TRBV2 and TRBJ2-7; possibly TRBD2 for D (6 bases). The CDR3 loop spans 14 amino acids. Germline V CDR1 and CDR2: SNHLY, FYNNEI. The germline V and J ends were trimmed by 6 bases and 5 bases, with 17 bases remaining between them. The CDR3 DNA follows: TGTGCCAGCAGAATTCTAGGCGGGGTTAACGAGCAGTACTTC. Its protein is CASRILGGVNEQYF.

J is TRBJ2-7 and V is TRBV18; D possibly corresponds to TRBD1 (6 bases). V lost 0 bases and J 6 bases, leaving 15 bases between the germline ends. The length of the CDR3 is 15 residues. Germline V gene data show CDR1 as KGHSH and CDR2 as LQKENI. CDR3 sequence: CASSPPQGRWIEQYF. The CDR3 DNA is TGTGCCAGCTCACCACCCCAGGGGCGCTGGATCGAGCAGTACTTC. The full variable domain, its missing parts supplied by reference TRBV18 and TRBJ2-7, is NAGVMQNPRHLVRRRGQEARLRCSPMKGHSHVYWYRQLPEEGLKFMVYLQKENIIDESGMPKERFSAEFPKEGPSILRIQQVVRGDSAAYFCASSPPQGRWIEQYFGPGTRLTVT.

Comment on this clone: This sample includes further DNA sequences coding for the same CDR3. The CDR3 coding sequence is TGTGCCAGCAGCTTAAGGGGAGGAGGCAATCAGCCCCAGCATTTT. It is translated as CASSLRGGGNQPQHF. This chain links TRBV7-2 with TRBJ1-5; D is perhaps TRBD1 (5 bases). Looked up from germline, CDR1 is SGHTA and CDR2 is FQGNSA. Trimming removed 2 bases from V and 2 bases from J, with 10 bases in between. CDR3 length: 15 amino acids.

J is TRBJ2-1 and V is TRBV7-2; TRBD2 agrees at 8 bases. Germline V gene lookup returns CDR1 SGHTA and CDR2 FQGNSA. The CDR3 contains 16 residues. Trimming removed 3 bases from V and 10 bases from J; junction bases left unmatched: 14. Here the CDR3 DNA reads TGTGCCAGCAGCTTCTCTTCGGGAGGGAAGGTTGGAGAGCAGTTCTTC. Amino acids: CASSFSSGGKVGEQFF.

This clone was picked up a small number of times. Its ends do not fully match the called genes, so a read error is possible. The CDR3 region has the DNA TGTGCCAGCAGTGACATTCAAGTCGTGGGAAAAGCGTTT. As protein: CASSDIQVVGKAF. V and J are TRBV6-4 and TRBJ1-4; D is ambiguous. The CDR3 is 13 amino acids. Germline CDR1 is MRHNA and CDR2 is SNTAGT.

The gene calls are TRBV5-1 and TRBJ2-5; D remains ambiguous. CDR1 is SGHRS, CDR2 YFSETQ, per germline. V lost 4 bases and J lost 0, with 10 bases in between. This CDR3 has 14 amino acids. The CDR3: CASSDILYQETQYF. The CDR3 bases are TGCGCCAGCAGCGACATACTGTACCAAGAGACCCAGTACTTC.

The rearrangement links TRBV4-2 to TRBJ2-3; D is possibly TRBD2 (6 bases). This CDR3 is 17 amino acids long. V lost 4 bases to trimming and J lost 4 bases, with 21 bases between them. The germline V gene has CDR1 LGHNA and CDR2 YNFKEQ. CDR3: CASSLPDKRAVSDTQYF. The DNA of the CDR3 is TGTGCCAGCAGCCTACCAGACAAGCGGGCGGTCTCAGATACGCAGTATTTT.

The CDR3 DNA is TGTGCCAGCAGCTTAGATCTGGACAGAAGAAACTATGGCTACACCTTC. Residues: CASSLDLDRRNYGYTF. The rearrangement uses TRBV7-2 and TRBJ1-2; the D gene is possibly TRBD1 (6 bases). There are 16 residues in the CDR3. Germline CDR1 is SGHTA and CDR2 is FQGNSA. With 1 base removed from V and 2 bases from J, the gap between germline ends came to 14 bases.